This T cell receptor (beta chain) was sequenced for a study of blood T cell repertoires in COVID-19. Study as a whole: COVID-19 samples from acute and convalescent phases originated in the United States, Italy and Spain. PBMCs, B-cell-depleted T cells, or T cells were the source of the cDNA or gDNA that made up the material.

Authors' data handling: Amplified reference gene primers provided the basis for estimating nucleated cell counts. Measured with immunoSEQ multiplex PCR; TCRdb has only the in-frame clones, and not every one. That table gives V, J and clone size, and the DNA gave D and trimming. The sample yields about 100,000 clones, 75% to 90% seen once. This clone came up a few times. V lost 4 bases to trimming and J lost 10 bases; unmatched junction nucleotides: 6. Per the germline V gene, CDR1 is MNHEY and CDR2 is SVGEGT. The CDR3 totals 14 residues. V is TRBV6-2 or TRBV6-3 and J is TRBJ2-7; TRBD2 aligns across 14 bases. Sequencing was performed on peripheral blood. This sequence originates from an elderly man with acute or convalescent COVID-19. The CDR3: CASSSRLAGGRQYF. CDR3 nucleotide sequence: TGTGCCAGCAGTTCGCGACTAGCGGGAGGGCGACAGTACTTC.